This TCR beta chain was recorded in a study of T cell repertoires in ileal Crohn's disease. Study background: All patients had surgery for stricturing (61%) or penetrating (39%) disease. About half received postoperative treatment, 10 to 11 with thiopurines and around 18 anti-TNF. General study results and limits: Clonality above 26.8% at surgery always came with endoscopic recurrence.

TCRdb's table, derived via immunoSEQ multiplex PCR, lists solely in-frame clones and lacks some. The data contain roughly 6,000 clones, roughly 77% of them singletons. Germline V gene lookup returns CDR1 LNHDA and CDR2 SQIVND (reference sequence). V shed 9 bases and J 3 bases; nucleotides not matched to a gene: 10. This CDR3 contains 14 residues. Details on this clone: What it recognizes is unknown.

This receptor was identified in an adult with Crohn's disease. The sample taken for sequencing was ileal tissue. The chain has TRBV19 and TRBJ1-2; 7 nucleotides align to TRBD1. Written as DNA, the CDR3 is TGTGCCAGCGTTGGACAGGCCCGCCACTATGGCTACACCTTC. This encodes CASVGQARHYGYTF.